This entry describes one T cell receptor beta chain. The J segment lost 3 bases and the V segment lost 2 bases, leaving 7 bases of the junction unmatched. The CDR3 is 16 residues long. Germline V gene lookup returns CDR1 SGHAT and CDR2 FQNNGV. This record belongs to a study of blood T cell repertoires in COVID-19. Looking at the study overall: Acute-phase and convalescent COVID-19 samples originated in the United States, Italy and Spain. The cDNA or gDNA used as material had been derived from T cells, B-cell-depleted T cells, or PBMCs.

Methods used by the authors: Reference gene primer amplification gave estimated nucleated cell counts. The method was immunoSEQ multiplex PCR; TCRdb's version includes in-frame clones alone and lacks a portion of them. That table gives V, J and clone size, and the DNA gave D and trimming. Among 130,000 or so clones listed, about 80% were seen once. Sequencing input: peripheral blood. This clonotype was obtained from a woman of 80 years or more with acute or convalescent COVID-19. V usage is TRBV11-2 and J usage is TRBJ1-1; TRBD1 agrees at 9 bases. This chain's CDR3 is CASSLRVDRGDTEAFF. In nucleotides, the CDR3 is TGTGCCAGCAGCTTACGAGTCGACAGGGGGGACACTGAAGCTTTCTTT.